A selection of T cell receptor beta chains follows, all from one sample in a study of blood T cell repertoires in COVID-19. Profiled with immunoSEQ multiplex PCR; TCRdb holds only in-frame clones, not every one. The sample lists about 72,000 clones; 86% were seen once. The sequencing input was peripheral blood. Receptors were obtained from a man in his 70s with active or convalescent COVID-19. CDR3s include the opening cysteine and the closing phenylalanine or tryptophan. The D gene is left open where the match is weak. Expanded clones get a size class; other rows say once, few or many, or leave the size out.

TRBD1 | TRBJ1-1 | NA | TRBV20-1 | CSTSDRGKAFF | TGCAGTACTAGCGACAGGGGAAAAGCTTTCTTT
NA | TRBJ1-1 | once | TRBV29-1 | CSVEDQWAGTAFF | TGCAGCGTTGAAGATCAGTGGGCTGGAACGGCTTTCTTT
NA | TRBJ1-6 | NA | TRBV30 | CAWSVSGVRSPLHF | TGTGCCTGGAGTGTTTCAGGGGTACGTTCACCCCTCCACTTT
TRBD2 | TRBJ2-7 | NA | TRBV19 | CASSTARTSGRGFHEQYF | TGTGCCAGTAGTACGGCCCGGACTAGCGGGAGAGGTTTCCACGAGCAGTACTTC
TRBD2 | TRBJ2-7 | NA | TRBV3-1/TRBV3-2 | CASSRDTSGQYF | TGTGCCAGCAGCCGAGACACTAGCGGGCAGTACTTC
NA | TRBJ2-5 | few | TRBV2 | CASSEPFRGARETQYF | TGTGCCAGCAGTGAGCCTTTCAGGGGCGCAAGGGAGACCCAGTACTTC
TRBD2 | TRBJ2-1 | NA | TRBV6-5 | CASQTGGAGVSEQFF | TGTGCCAGCCAAACGGGGGGTGCGGGAGTATCAGAGCAGTTCTTC
NA | TRBJ1-2 | once | TRBV27 | CASREAPGFGYTF | TGTGCCAGCAGAGAAGCCCCAGGGTTTGGCTACACCTTC
TRBD1 | TRBJ2-1 | NA | TRBV24-1 | CATSEPGTGHQFF | TGTGCCACCAGTGAGCCTGGGACAGGTCATCAGTTCTTC
TRBD1 | TRBJ2-7 | NA | TRBV3-1/TRBV3-2 | CASSRPGQTYEQYF | TGTGCCAGCAGCCGCCCGGGACAGACCTACGAGCAGTACTTC
TRBD1 | TRBJ2-7 | NA | TRBV7-9 | CASSDTRQGVSSYEQYF | TGTGCCAGCAGCGACACCCGACAGGGCGTGAGCTCCTACGAGCAGTACTTC
NA | TRBJ2-2 | NA | TRBV5-4 | CASSFITGELFF | TGTGCCAGCAGCTTTATCACCGGGGAGCTGTTTTTT
TRBD1 | TRBJ2-5 | few | TRBV28 | CASRHRTGGAKTQYF | TGTGCCAGCAGGCATCGAACAGGGGGCGCGAAGACCCAGTACTTC
NA | TRBJ2-1 | NA | TRBV19 | CASTPTSGVFYNEQFF | TGTGCCAGTACTCCGACCTCAGGGGTGTTCTACAATGAGCAGTTCTTC
NA | TRBJ2-3 | NA | TRBV5-1 | CASSLAMRDTQYF | TGCGCCAGCAGCTTGGCGATGAGGGATACGCAGTATTTT
TRBD2 | TRBJ2-7 | NA | TRBV7-2 | CASSLNPTSGGFAEQYF | TGTGCCAGCAGCTTGAATCCTACTAGCGGGGGCTTTGCAGAGCAGTACTTC
NA | TRBJ2-2 | NA | TRBV7-9 | CASSFAGFTGELFF | TGTGCCAGCAGCTTTGCAGGGTTCACCGGGGAGCTGTTTTTT
TRBD2 | TRBJ2-3 | NA | TRBV6-5 | CASSYGGGVADTQYF | TGTGCCAGCAGTTACGGGGGGGGAGTAGCAGATACGCAGTATTTT
TRBD1 | TRBJ2-1 | NA | TRBV28 | CDSSYGQGNIGEQFF | TGTGACAGCAGTTATGGACAGGGGAATATTGGGGAGCAGTTCTTC
TRBD2 | TRBJ2-1 | many | TRBV10-3 | CAISESSGRASREQFF | TGTGCCATCAGTGAGTCTAGCGGGAGGGCCAGTCGTGAGCAGTTCTTC
TRBD1 | TRBJ1-5 | NA | TRBV2 | CASSEQGDNQPQHF | TGTGCCAGCAGTGAACAGGGGGACAATCAGCCCCAGCATTTT
NA | TRBJ1-1 | NA | TRBV20-1 | CSASRDGSKGGAFF | TGCAGTGCTAGTCGGGACGGATCCAAAGGGGGAGCTTTCTTT
TRBD1 | TRBJ1-3 | NA | TRBV14 | CASSQGSRGPGNTIYF | TGTGCCAGCAGCCAAGGGTCGAGGGGGCCTGGAAACACCATATATTTT
TRBD1 | TRBJ2-4 | NA | TRBV11-2 | CASSQIDRGLDKNIQYF | TGTGCCAGCAGCCAGATCGACAGGGGGCTCGACAAAAACATTCAGTACTTC
TRBD2 | TRBJ2-2 | NA | TRBV19 | CASIQRHGTSGPGELFF | TGTGCCAGTATCCAAAGGCATGGGACTAGCGGGCCCGGGGAGCTGTTTTTT
TRBD2 | TRBJ2-2 | once | TRBV4-2 | CASSQDLRSGVNTGELFF | TGTGCCAGCAGCCAAGATTTACGTAGCGGGGTTAACACCGGGGAGCTGTTTTTT